This entry is about one TCR beta chain. Antigen unknown. This sample is drawn from a study of T cell repertoires in cytomegalovirus infection. Study at large: Recently identified HLA-C-restricted CMV epitopes were used, and well-studied HLA-B-restricted CMV epitopes were used as well. It can be stated that public TCR beta signatures indicated CMV infection as well as a matching HLA type.

Via MiXCR, TCRdb re-called the reads, giving one row per CDR3 protein. The sample contains 650,000 to 850,000 distinct CDR3 sequences, approximately 32% of which appear only once. Notes on the study in general: It was HLA-C-restricted CMV-specific TCR beta clonotypes that dominated the response ex vivo. The cumulative frequency of public TCR beta families identified carriers of CMV plus the relevant HLA.

The CDR3 consists of 14 residues. Germline CDR1 MNHEY, CDR2 SVGAGI. Trimming pared 0 bases from V and 7 bases from J, leaving 10 bases between. Sample: cultured CD8+ T cells from PBMCs, taken from culture after CMV antigen stimulation. This TCR came from a human donor in good health (CMV status not recorded). Some clones in this sample may be carry-over from other donors' samples. The chain is built from TRBV6-5 and TRBJ2-1, with D hard to call. This CDR3 is CASSYSFGQNEQFF. CDR3 coding DNA: TGTGCCAGCAGTTACTCGTTCGGGCAAAATGAGCAGTTCTTC.